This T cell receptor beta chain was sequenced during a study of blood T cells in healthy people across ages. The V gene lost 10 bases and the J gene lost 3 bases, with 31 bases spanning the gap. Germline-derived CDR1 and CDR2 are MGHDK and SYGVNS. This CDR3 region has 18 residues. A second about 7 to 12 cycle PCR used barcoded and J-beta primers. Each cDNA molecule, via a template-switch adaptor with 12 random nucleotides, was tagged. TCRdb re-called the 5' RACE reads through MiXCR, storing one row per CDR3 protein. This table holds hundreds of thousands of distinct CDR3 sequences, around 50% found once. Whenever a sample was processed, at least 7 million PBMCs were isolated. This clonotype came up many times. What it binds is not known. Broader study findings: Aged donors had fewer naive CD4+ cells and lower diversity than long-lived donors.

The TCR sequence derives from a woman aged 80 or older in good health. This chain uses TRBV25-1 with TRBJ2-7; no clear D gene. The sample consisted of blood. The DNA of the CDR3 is TGTGCCACCTCAATAAGGCCCAGAGGTAGAGTTGAGGACTACGAGCAGTACTTC. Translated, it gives CATSIRPRGRVEDYEQYF.